Described below is a single T cell receptor beta chain sequence and its context. What it recognizes is unknown. Cells sorted by CD45RO/CCR7/CD25/CD127/CD95/CD27 comprised CD4+ naive, central memory, regulatory and stem cell-like memory cells. These data originate in a study of beta chain features in type 1 diabetes. Across the whole study: Healthy donors, compared against patients, showed similar age, gender and cell yields. Notes on the study in general: The analysis here could not establish whether HLA type shapes TCRB rearrangement. Lower insertion and higher deletion counts appeared at VDJ junctions in type 1 diabetes patients.

Germline V CDR1 and CDR2: SGHNT, YYREEE (reference sequence). Trimming stripped 2 bases from V and 10 bases from J, with 19 bases between. This CDR3 region has 15 residues. The isolated RNA, all of it, was reverse transcribed, so expressed TCRB transcripts were what got sequenced. Assay: immunoSEQ multiplex PCR; the TCRdb copy retains only in-frame clones and omits some. The sample shows about 360,000 clones, around 12% of them seen only once. This receptor was identified in a man between 18 and 35 years old in good health. Sequenced: naive CD4+ T cells from blood. V and J are TRBV5-4 and TRBJ2-1, with a tentative D call TRBD2 (6 bases). This CDR3 reads CASSFPGLTQWEQFF. The CDR3 DNA is TGTGCCAGCAGCTTCCCGGGACTGACTCAGTGGGAGCAGTTCTTC.